A single sample is the source of the 18 T cell receptor beta chains below, sequenced in a study of blood T cell repertoires in COVID-19. Profiling relied on immunoSEQ multiplex PCR, and the TCRdb table lists in-frame clones only, not all of them. The table lists 650,000 to 800,000 clones, 85% to 90% of them singletons. The sample taken for sequencing was peripheral blood. These receptors were taken from a woman younger than 30 with acute or convalescent COVID-19.

Turning to this clone: The same CDR3 also results from other DNA sequences found in this sample. The chain uses TRBV7-2 and TRBJ1-1, with a weak D call TRBD1 (6 bases). V lost 3 bases, J lost 2 bases, and 7 bases lay in between. The CDR3 consists of 13 residues. The germline gives CDR1 SGHTA, CDR2 FQGNSA. DNA for the CDR3: TGTGCCAGCAGCTTGGACAGAAACACTGAAGCTTTCTTT. This encodes CASSLDRNTEAFF.

The chain employs TRBV28 and TRBJ1-2; 7 bases agree with TRBD1. Germline-derived CDR1 and CDR2 are MDHEN and SYDVKM. There are 14 residues in the CDR3. V lost 4 bases and J lost 8; bases outside the gene matches: 10. In DNA form, the CDR3 reads TGTGCCAGCAGTTCTGAGCTCAACAGGGGCGGCTACACCTTC. Protein product: CASSSELNRGGYTF.

The chain joins TRBV7-8 to TRBJ1-2; D perhaps matches TRBD1 (6 bases). Trimming left V 1 base short and J 1 base short, with 16 bases between. CDR3 length equals 17 residues. Germline V CDR1 and CDR2: SGHVS, FQNEAQ. CDR3 sequence: CASSLGPGDLLNYGYTF. Here the CDR3 DNA reads TGTGCCAGCAGCTTAGGCCCAGGGGACCTCCTTAACTATGGCTACACCTTC. Using reference TRBV7-8 and TRBJ1-2 for the parts outside the CDR3, the full variable domain is GAGVSQSPRYKVAKRGQDVALRCDPISGHVSLFWYQQALGQGPEFLTYFQNEAQLDKSGLPSDRFFAERPEGSVSTLKIQRTQQEDSAVYLCASSLGPGDLLNYGYTFGSGTRLTVV.

V is TRBV20-1 and J is TRBJ2-1; D perhaps matches TRBD1 (6 bases). Trimming removed 7 bases at V and 7 bases at J, with 11 bases between. Germline V lookup: CDR1 DFQATT, CDR2 SNEGSKA (reference sequence). There are 11 residues in the CDR3. This CDR3 is CSVQGTNEQFF. Here the CDR3 DNA reads TGCAGTGTACAGGGAACAAATGAGCAGTTCTTC.

The chain carries TRBV30 and TRBJ2-7; possible D gene TRBD2, 6 bases. The V gene lost 1 base and the J gene lost 0 bases, with 13 bases spanning the gap. Germline V gene sequence: CDR1 GTSNPN, CDR2 SVGIG (reference sequence). There are 15 residues in the CDR3. CDR3 coding DNA: TGTGCCTGGAGTGGGGGACTCGCCAGCTCCTACGAGCAGTACTTC. As protein: CAWSGGLASSYEQYF.

This chain connects TRBV15 to TRBJ2-5, with D possibly matching TRBD2 (6 bases). Trimming shortened V by 1 base and J by 0 bases, and 6 bases separated the two germline ends. The CDR3 covers 14 residues. Germline assignment: CDR1 LNHNV and CDR2 YYDKDF (reference sequence). CDR3 amino acids: CATSRGGNQETQYF. The CDR3 DNA follows: TGTGCCACCAGCAGAGGCGGGAACCAAGAGACCCAGTACTTC. Drawing the rest from reference TRBV15 and TRBJ2-5, the complete variable domain is DAMVIQNPRYQVTQFGKPVTLSCSQTLNHNVMYWYQQKSSQAPKLLFHYYDKDFNNEADTPDNFQSRRPNTSFCFLDIRSPGLGDTAMYLCATSRGGNQETQYFGPGTRLLVL.

V usage is TRBV7-9 and J usage is TRBJ2-3; 15 bases are a match to TRBD2. The V gene end was trimmed by 5 bases and the J gene end by 1 base; junction bases not matched to a gene: 7. The CDR3 extends over 18 amino acids. The germline CDR1 and CDR2 sequences are SEHNR and FQNEAQ (reference sequence). As DNA, the CDR3 is TGTGCCAGCAGCAGAGGGACTAGCGGGGGGCTACGCACAGATACGCAGTATTTT. This encodes CASSRGTSGGLRTDTQYF.

CDR3 amino acids: CASSTRDRGWTEAFF. The CDR3 coding sequence is TGTGCCAGCAGTACGCGGGACAGGGGGTGGACTGAAGCTTTCTTT. The V gene is TRBV6-5, the J gene TRBJ1-1; TRBD1 agrees at 11 bases. V shed 5 bases and J 5 bases; nucleotides not matched to a gene: 7. The CDR3 has 15 amino acids. Looked up from germline, CDR1 is MNHEY and CDR2 is SVGAGI.

Only one count was recorded for this clone. This sequence joins TRBV5-1 and TRBJ1-1, with D possibly TRBD1 on 6 matching bases. Per the germline V gene, CDR1 is SGHRS and CDR2 is YFSETQ. The ends were cut back, 0 bases at V and 0 bases at J, with 15 bases in the middle. The CDR3 totals 17 residues. For the CDR3, the DNA is TGCGCCAGCAGCTTGGAACCCGTCGGACAGCTGAACACTGAAGCTTTCTTT. Residues: CASSLEPVGQLNTEAFF.

V gene TRBV28 combines with J gene TRBJ2-7; 9 bases are shared with TRBD1. Trimming cost V 7 bases and J 5 bases; bases outside gene matches: 15. The germline CDR1 and CDR2 sequences are MDHEN and SYDVKM. The CDR3 has 16 amino acids. In DNA form, the CDR3 reads TGTGCCAGCACTCACCCCGGGACAGGGTTCCCCGACGAGCAGTACTTC. It codes for CASTHPGTGFPDEQYF.

V usage is TRBV7-6 and J usage is TRBJ1-5; 7 positions match TRBD1. CDR3 length: 14 amino acids. CDR1 SGHVS and CDR2 FNYEAQ come from the germline V gene. After removal of 4 bases from V and 6 bases from J, the junction contained 6 bases not matched to a gene. The DNA for the CDR3 is TGTGCCAGCAGCTCCGGACAGGTCGGTCAGCCCCAGCATTTT. Protein: CASSSGQVGQPQHF.

V and J are TRBV9 and TRBJ1-1; 8 bases match TRBD1. CDR3 length equals 14 residues. Trimming cost V 2 bases and J 6 bases; bases outside gene matches: 6. The V gene's germline CDR1 is SGDLS and CDR2 YYNGEE. CDR3 bases: TGTGCCAGCAGCGTTTTGGGGGACAGGTCTGAAGCTTTCTTT. This gives the protein CASSVLGDRSEAFF.

This clone was recorded once. This chain joins TRBV7-2 and TRBJ1-2; D unclear. Between the trimmed V and J ends, which lost 4 bases and 7 bases, there was a span of 22 bases. CDR3 length equals 16 residues. Germline CDR1 and CDR2: SGHTA and FQGNSA. The CDR3 DNA sequence: TGTGCCAGCAGCTCAAACCTTTGGGCGTCCCTCGGTGGCTACACCTTC. Protein sequence: CASSSNLWASLGGYTF.

The chain recombines TRBV5-6 with TRBJ2-1; 8 positions match TRBD2. CDR1 is SGHDT, CDR2 YYEEEE, per germline. V shed 0 bases, J shed 9 bases, and the junction held 11 bases outside the gene matches. The CDR3 contains 16 residues. The CDR3 reads CASSLAGTSRGSEQFF. Here the CDR3 DNA reads TGTGCCAGCAGCTTGGCGGGGACTAGTCGAGGGAGTGAGCAGTTCTTC.

This sequence joins TRBV5-1 and TRBJ1-2, with D unclear. The CDR3 contains 14 residues. The V and J ends lost 1 base and 4 bases respectively, with 11 bases between them. Germline lookup yields CDR1 SGHRS and CDR2 YFSETQ. The CDR3 loop is CASSLMGRTYGYTF. The CDR3 DNA reads TGCGCCAGCAGCTTGATGGGCAGAACCTATGGCTACACCTTC.

The rearrangement links TRBV5-1 to TRBJ2-5; D ambiguous. This CDR3 comprises 12 residues. Per germline, CDR1 SGHRS and CDR2 YFSETQ. The V end was cut by 5 bases, the J end by 5 bases, with 10 bases between. The CDR3 here is CASRKDGETQYF. The CDR3 DNA reads as TGCGCCAGCAGAAAAGACGGGGAGACCCAGTACTTC.

Here the CDR3 DNA reads TGTGCCAGCTCCGAAGCCATTATTGGGAGGGAAATGAACACTGAAGCTTTCTTT. It is translated as CASSEAIIGREMNTEAFF. The J gene is TRBJ1-1, the V gene TRBV18; no definite D call. This CDR3 is built from 18 residues. V shed 6 bases and J shed 0 bases, with 23 bases lying between them. Per the germline V gene, CDR1 is KGHSH and CDR2 is LQKENI.

V gene TRBV9 combines with J gene TRBJ1-2; 9 positions match TRBD1. CDR1 and CDR2 (germline): SGDLS, YYNGEE. Trimming at V came to 6 bases and at J to 4 bases, leaving 7 bases not matched to a gene. The CDR3 runs to 14 residues. The CDR3 sequence is CASTPGQGFYGYTF. The DNA for the CDR3 is TGTGCCAGCACCCCGGGACAGGGATTCTATGGCTACACCTTC.